Following are 31 T cell receptor beta chains from one sample sequenced in a study of blood T cell repertoires in COVID-19. Repertoires were generated with immunoSEQ multiplex PCR, while TCRdb's copy carries only in-frame clones and drops some. The sample comprises 140,000 to 150,000 clones, 75% to 85% of which are singletons, and more than 8.5% rests with the top ten. The source material was peripheral blood. The source is a man aged 55 to 70 with active or convalescent COVID-19.

The gene calls are TRBV5-1 and TRBJ1-2, with D maybe TRBD1 (5 bases). The CDR3 extends over 13 amino acids. Trimming cost V 3 bases and J 8 bases, with 14 bases left between them. Per the germline V gene, CDR1 is SGHRS and CDR2 is YFSETQ. This CDR3 is CASSSNAGQGYTF. The CDR3 DNA follows: TGCGCCAGCAGCTCGAATGCGGGGCAGGGCTACACCTTC.

This clone was seen once. The V gene is TRBV25-1, the J gene TRBJ2-1; 12 bases map to TRBD2. V shed 4 bases and J 4 bases; nucleotides not matched to a gene: 5. CDR1 is MGHDK, CDR2 SYGVNS, per germline. The CDR3 runs to 16 residues. The CDR3: CASSGILAGGYNEQFF. CDR3 DNA: TGTGCCAGCAGTGGGATACTAGCGGGGGGTTACAATGAGCAGTTCTTC. Full variable domain (remainder filled in from reference TRBV25-1 and TRBJ2-1): EADIYQTPRYLVIGTGKKITLECSQTMGHDKMYWYQQDPGMELHLIHYSYGVNSTEKGDLSSESTVSRIRTEHFPLTLESARPSHTSQYLCASSGILAGGYNEQFFGPGTRLTVL.

V is TRBV24-1 and J is TRBJ2-6, with D uncertain. The CDR3 runs to 15 residues. Looked up from germline, CDR1 is KGHDR and CDR2 is SFDVKD. Deletions cut 3 bases from V and 0 bases from J, with 5 bases between. The CDR3 DNA reads TGTGCCACCAGTGATGTGAGCTCTGGGGCCAACGTCCTGACTTTC. Translating gives CATSDVSSGANVLTF.

This sequence joins TRBV19 and TRBJ2-3, with D unclear. Between the trimmed V and J ends, which lost 4 bases and 0 bases, there was a span of 8 bases. Per the germline V gene, CDR1 is LNHDA and CDR2 is SQIVND (reference sequence). This CDR3 spans 14 amino acids. The CDR3 is CASSNRVSTDTQYF. CDR3 nucleotide sequence: TGTGCCAGTAGTAACAGAGTAAGCACAGATACGCAGTATTTT.

This clone was observed a handful of times. This chain connects TRBV30 to TRBJ1-3; D uncertain. CDR1 and CDR2 (germline): GTSNPN, SVGIG (reference sequence). The CDR3 is 11 residues long. Trimming pared 5 bases from V and 9 bases from J, leaving 11 bases between. The CDR3 is CAWSVTSTIYF. CDR3 coding DNA: TGTGCCTGGTCCGTGACTAGCACCATATATTTT. Based on the CDR3 plus reference TRBV30 and TRBJ1-3, the full variable domain is SQTIHQWPATLVQPVGSPLSLECTVEGTSNPNLYWYRQAAGRGLQLLFYSVGIGQISSEVPQNLSASRPQDRQFILSSKKLLLSDSGFYLCAWSVTSTIYFGEGSWLTVV.

This sequence joins TRBV9 and TRBJ1-4; 8 positions agree with TRBD1. The CDR3 loop spans 14 amino acids. CDR1 and CDR2 (germline): SGDLS, YYNGEE. The junction had 6 bases not matched to a gene; V was cut back by 3 bases and J by 8 bases. CDR3 loop: CASSGGQAGEKLFF. In DNA form, the CDR3 reads TGTGCCAGCAGCGGGGGACAGGCCGGGGAAAAACTGTTTTTT.

V gene TRBV3-1 (or the pseudogene TRBV3-2) combines with J gene TRBJ2-1; D may be TRBD1 (5 bases). There are 12 residues in the CDR3. Germline V lookup: CDR1 LGHDT, CDR2 YNNKEL (reference sequence). V lost 3 bases to trimming and J lost 9 bases, with 9 bases between them. CDR3 amino acids: CASSQLGPEQFF. The CDR3 nucleotides are TGTGCCAGCAGCCAGCTGGGGCCTGAGCAGTTCTTC.

The gene calls are TRBV7-9 and TRBJ1-2, with a tentative D call TRBD1 (5 bases). The V and J ends lost 1 base and 1 base respectively, with 10 bases between them. Germline V gene sequence: CDR1 SEHNR, CDR2 FQNEAQ (reference sequence). This CDR3 is 15 amino acids long. The CDR3 sequence is CASSLGQSLNYGYTF. Written as DNA, the CDR3 is TGTGCCAGCAGCTTAGGACAGTCCCTTAACTATGGCTACACCTTC.

The chain has TRBV6-5 and TRBJ1-1; 11 bases agree with TRBD1. The CDR3 covers 14 residues. The V gene's germline CDR1 is MNHEY and CDR2 SVGAGI. Trimming took 8 bases from V and 9 from J; bases not matched to a gene: 11. CDR3 amino acids: CASGRTGGGIKAFF. The CDR3 DNA sequence: TGTGCCAGCGGGCGGACAGGGGGCGGGATCAAAGCTTTCTTT.

This chain uses TRBV6-5 with TRBJ2-2, with D possibly being TRBD1 (6 bases). The CDR3 has 14 residues. The V and J ends lost 6 bases and 1 base respectively, with 9 bases between them. CDR1 and CDR2 from the germline V gene are MNHEY and SVGAGI. For the CDR3, the DNA is TGTGCCAGCAGCTCGACAGGGAACACCGGGGAGCTGTTTTTT. It translates to CASSSTGNTGELFF.

The chain employs TRBV6-2 or TRBV6-3 and TRBJ1-1; TRBD1 is a possible D gene (6 bases). The CDR3 contains 14 residues. The V and J ends lost 2 bases and 6 bases respectively, with 13 bases between them. Germline CDR1 MNHEY, CDR2 SVGEGT. Here the CDR3 reads CASSYRHRVPEAFF. The CDR3 DNA follows: TGTGCCAGCAGTTACCGTCACAGGGTGCCTGAAGCTTTCTTT.

There are a few counts of this clone. V and J are TRBV6-5 and TRBJ1-3, with no clear D. The germline V and J ends were trimmed by 6 bases and 0 bases, with 6 bases remaining between them. This CDR3 is 13 amino acids long. CDR1 and CDR2 (germline): MNHEY, SVGAGI. CDR3 bases: TGTGCCAGCAGGAGAGGCTCTGGAAACACCATATATTTT. Protein sequence: CASRRGSGNTIYF.

The J gene is TRBJ1-2, the V gene TRBV25-1, with 8 bases matching TRBD1. The CDR3 has 16 residues. With 4 bases clipped from V and 8 bases from J, the junction kept 15 bases outside the gene matches. Germline CDR1 reads MGHDK; CDR2 reads SYGVNS. The CDR3 nucleotides are TGTGCCAGCAGTGCGCGACAGGGGAAAGGGTTAGACGGCTACACCTTC. The encoded protein is CASSARQGKGLDGYTF.

The rearrangement links TRBV10-1 to TRBJ2-3, with 9 bases matching TRBD1. The V and J ends lost 0 bases and 4 bases, in that order; junction bases with no gene match: 8. Germline V gene lookup returns CDR1 WNHNN and CDR2 SYGVQD (reference sequence). The CDR3 has 17 amino acids. For the CDR3, the DNA is TGCGCCAGCAGTGAGTCCGAGGGGGGACAGGGACCAGATACGCAGTATTTT. It is translated as CASSESEGGQGPDTQYF.

The chain combines TRBV7-2 with TRBJ1-2; tentative D call: TRBD1 (6 bases). Germline V gives CDR1 SGHTA, CDR2 FQGNSA. This CDR3 is built from 17 residues. The V and J ends lost 1 base and 2 bases respectively, with 17 bases between them. The CDR3 reads CASSLVRGTLLNYGYTF. The DNA for the CDR3 is TGTGCCAGCAGCTTAGTTCGAGGGACATTGCTAAACTATGGCTACACCTTC. The full variable domain, rest sourced from reference TRBV7-2 and TRBJ1-2, is GAGVSQSPSNKVTEKGKDVELRCDPISGHTALYWYRQSLGQGLEFLIYFQGNSAPDKSGLPSDRFSAERTGGSVSTLTIQRTQQEDSAVYLCASSLVRGTLLNYGYTFGSGTRLTVV.

The CDR3 region is CASSSPTPVGEAFF. The CDR3 DNA is TGTGCCAGCAGTTCCCCGACACCGGTGGGTGAAGCTTTCTTT. The chain combines TRBV6-5 with TRBJ1-1; D ambiguous. Germline V lookup: CDR1 MNHEY, CDR2 SVGAGI. V lost 4 bases and J 7 bases, leaving 16 bases between the germline ends. This CDR3 has 14 residues.

J is TRBJ2-3 and V is TRBV5-1; TRBD1 matches at 8 bases. Germline CDR1 SGHRS, CDR2 YFSETQ. This CDR3 has 15 amino acids. V trimming: 7 bases; J trimming: 2 bases; junction bases outside the gene matches: 9. DNA for the CDR3: TGCGCCAGCCGCGACAGGGGCCCTTCCACAGATACGCAGTATTTT. Translation: CASRDRGPSTDTQYF.

The V and J genes are TRBV5-3 and TRBJ1-5; tentatively, D is TRBD1 (6 bases). TRBV5-3 is an ORF; its function is uncertain. The V end was cut by 1 base, the J end by 5 bases, with 7 bases between. The CDR3 extends over 13 amino acids. The CDR3 is CARSLKGDQPQHF. The CDR3 region has the DNA TGTGCCAGAAGCTTGAAGGGGGATCAGCCCCAGCATTTT.

This clone was detected a few times. This chain connects TRBV10-3 to TRBJ1-1; TRBD1 is a possible D gene (5 bases). The V end was cut by 2 bases, the J end by 0 bases, with 7 bases between. This CDR3 is built from 14 residues. The germline gives CDR1 ENHRY, CDR2 SYGVKD. CDR3 protein: CAISEAGLNTEAFF. The CDR3 DNA follows: TGTGCCATCAGTGAGGCAGGGTTGAACACTGAAGCTTTCTTT.

The rearrangement uses TRBV9 and TRBJ2-7; tentatively, D is TRBD2 (5 bases). Trimming cost V 2 bases and J 6 bases, with 12 bases left between them. CDR1 SGDLS and CDR2 YYNGEE come from the germline V gene. The CDR3 has 13 amino acids. The CDR3 here is CASSVYSGSEQYV. The CDR3 DNA reads TGTGCCAGCAGCGTCTACAGCGGTAGCGAGCAGTACGTC.

The V gene is TRBV9, the J gene TRBJ2-3, with TRBD2 matching 13 bases. Trimming removed 6 bases from V and 5 bases from J; junction bases left unmatched: 9. Per the germline V gene, CDR1 is SGDLS and CDR2 is YYNGEE. CDR3 length equals 16 residues. The CDR3 region has the DNA TGTGCCAGCACCCCCACTAGCGGGGGGGCGGGAGATACGCAGTATTTT. This sequence encodes CASTPTSGGAGDTQYF.

This rearrangement joins TRBV6-5 to TRBJ1-2, with unresolved D. The CDR3 runs to 14 residues. V lost 5 bases to trimming and J lost 2 bases, with 12 bases between them. From germline, CDR1 is MNHEY and CDR2 SVGAGI. The CDR3 reads CASSLARMNYGYTF. Here the CDR3 DNA reads TGTGCCAGCAGTCTGGCGCGGATGAACTATGGCTACACCTTC.

The chain joins TRBV4-3 to TRBJ1-4; the D gene is possibly TRBD1 (6 bases). Germline assignment: CDR1 LGHNA and CDR2 YSLEER. Trimming took 4 bases from V and 11 from J, leaving 26 bases between them. The CDR3 is made up of 17 amino acids. CDR3 sequence reads: CASSPNLLDSHKGKLFF. CDR3 bases: TGCGCCAGCAGCCCGAACCTTTTGGACAGTCATAAGGGGAAACTGTTTTTT.

This chain connects TRBV21-1 to TRBJ2-7; the table's TRBD1 call for D was not verified on the DNA. TRBV21-1 is designated a pseudogene. CDR3 length equals 14 residues. The CDR3 reads CASTIGGPNHEQYV. In DNA, the CDR3 is TGTGCCAGCACCATAGGGGGCCCGAACCACGAGCAGTACGTC.

The chain uses TRBV4-3 and TRBJ1-2; TRBD1 agrees at 7 bases. The CDR3 runs 17 residues. The J segment lost 1 base and the V segment lost 0 bases, leaving 8 bases of the junction unmatched. The germline V gene has CDR1 LGHNA and CDR2 YSLEER. The CDR3 sequence: CASSQDTIGTDNYGYTF. For the CDR3, the DNA is TGCGCCAGCAGCCAAGATACAATAGGGACAGATAACTATGGCTACACCTTC.

The V gene is TRBV13, the J gene TRBJ2-5; perhaps TRBD1 as D (6 bases). Germline V gene sequence: CDR1 PRHDT, CDR2 FYEKMQ (reference sequence). The CDR3 consists of 13 residues. V lost 3 bases to trimming and J lost 4 bases, with 9 bases between them. CDR3 loop: CASSFVRGETQYF. The DNA for the CDR3 is TGTGCCAGCAGCTTCGTCAGGGGAGAGACCCAGTACTTC.

The chain joins TRBV2 to TRBJ1-4; tentatively, D is TRBD1 (6 bases). CDR3 length: 15 amino acids. V was clipped by 9 bases and J by 0 bases, with 14 bases between them. Per the germline V gene, CDR1 is SNHLY and CDR2 is FYNNEI. The CDR3 DNA reads TGTGCCAGTGGACAGTCAGTTGCAACTAATGAAAAACTGTTTTTT. It yields the protein CASGQSVATNEKLFF.

This chain uses TRBV10-3 with TRBJ2-7; 9 nucleotides line up with TRBD2. CDR1 ENHRY and CDR2 SYGVKD come from the germline V gene. The CDR3 totals 16 residues. The J segment lost 6 bases and the V segment lost 0 bases, leaving 9 bases of the junction unmatched. The CDR3 protein is CAISESSSGSGGEQYV. The CDR3 region has the DNA TGTGCCATCAGTGAGTCTAGTAGCGGGAGCGGAGGCGAGCAGTACGTC.

This chain joins TRBV28 and TRBJ1-1, with TRBD1 as a possible D gene (6 bases). The CDR3 is made up of 14 amino acids. Deletions cut 7 bases from V and 9 bases from J, with 21 bases between. Germline V gene lookup returns CDR1 MDHEN and CDR2 SYDVKM. CDR3 nucleotide sequence: TGTGCCAGCACCCTTGGGGGCCCCGCGCGGAAAGCTTTCTTT. Protein sequence: CASTLGGPARKAFF.

In DNA form, the CDR3 reads TGTGCCAGCAGCCAAGACAGGGGCCGGAACGAGCAGTACTTC. It specifies CASSQDRGRNEQYF. V is TRBV6-2 or TRBV6-3 and J is TRBJ2-7; 8 bases match TRBD1. After removal of 6 bases from V and 5 bases from J, the junction contained 9 bases not matched to a gene. The CDR3 contains 14 residues. The germline gives CDR1 MNHEY, CDR2 SVGEGT.

The chain recombines TRBV6-2 or TRBV6-3 with TRBJ2-7; 7 bases line up with TRBD2. V lost 5 bases, J lost 3 bases, and 10 bases stayed unmatched. In germline, CDR1 is MNHEY, CDR2 SVGEGT. CDR3 length equals 15 residues. The CDR3 spells CASSPLTSIGYEQYF. The CDR3, as DNA: TGTGCCAGCAGTCCCCTGACTAGCATCGGCTACGAGCAGTACTTC.